This T cell receptor beta chain was documented in a study of blood T cell repertoires in COVID-19. For the study at large: The United States, Italy and Spain provided the acute and convalescent COVID-19 samples. The analysed material was cDNA or gDNA that came from T cells, B-cell-depleted T cells, or PBMCs.

Germline CDR1 MNHEY, CDR2 SMNVEV (reference sequence). The V and J ends lost 5 bases and 0 bases respectively, with 16 bases between them. This CDR3 is built from 16 residues. Per the study methods: Researchers report that nucleated cell counts were estimated from reference gene primer amplification. Sequenced by immunoSEQ multiplex PCR; TCRdb stores in-frame clones only, minus some. V, J and clone size are taken as reported in that table, and D and trimming were inferred from the DNA itself. In the table there are around 290,000 clones, more than 75% of which are singletons. Sequenced: peripheral blood. This clonotype was obtained from a woman aged 45-65 years who had recovered from COVID-19. V usage is TRBV27 and J usage is TRBJ1-1, with D possibly being TRBD1 (5 bases). CDR3 in DNA: TGTGCCAGCAGTATAGGACACCGAAAAATGAACACTGAAGCTTTCTTT. Translation gives CASSIGHRKMNTEAFF.